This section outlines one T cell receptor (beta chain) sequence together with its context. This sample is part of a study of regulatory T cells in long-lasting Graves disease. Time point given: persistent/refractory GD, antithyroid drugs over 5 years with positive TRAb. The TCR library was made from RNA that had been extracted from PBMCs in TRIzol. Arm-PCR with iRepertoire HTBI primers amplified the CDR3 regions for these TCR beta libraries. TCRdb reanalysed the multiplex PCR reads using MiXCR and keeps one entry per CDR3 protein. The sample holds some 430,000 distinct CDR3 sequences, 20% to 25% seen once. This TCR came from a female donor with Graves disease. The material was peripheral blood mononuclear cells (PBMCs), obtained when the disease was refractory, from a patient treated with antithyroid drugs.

CDR3 sequence: CASSYAGLSGNTIYF. CDR3 nucleotides: TGTGCCAGCAGTTACGCGGGCCTCTCTGGAAACACCATATATTTT. V gene TRBV6-5 combines with J gene TRBJ1-3; D gene uncertain. Trimming shortened V by 2 bases and J by 0 bases, and 8 bases separated the two germline ends. The CDR3 sequence is 15 residues long. Germline values: CDR1 MNHEY, CDR2 SVGAGI.